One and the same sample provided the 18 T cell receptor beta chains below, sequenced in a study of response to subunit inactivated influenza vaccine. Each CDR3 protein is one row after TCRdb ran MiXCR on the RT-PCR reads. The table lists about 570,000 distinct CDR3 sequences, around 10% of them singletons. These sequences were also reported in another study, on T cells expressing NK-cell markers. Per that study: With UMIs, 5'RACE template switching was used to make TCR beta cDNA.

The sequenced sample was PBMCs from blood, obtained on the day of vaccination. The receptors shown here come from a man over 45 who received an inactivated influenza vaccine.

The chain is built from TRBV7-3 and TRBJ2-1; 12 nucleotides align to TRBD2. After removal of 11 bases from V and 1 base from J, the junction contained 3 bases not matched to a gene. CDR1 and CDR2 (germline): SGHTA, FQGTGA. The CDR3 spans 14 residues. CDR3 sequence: CASGTSGSYNEQFF. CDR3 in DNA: TGTGCCTCCGGGACTAGCGGGTCCTACAATGAGCAGTTCTTC.

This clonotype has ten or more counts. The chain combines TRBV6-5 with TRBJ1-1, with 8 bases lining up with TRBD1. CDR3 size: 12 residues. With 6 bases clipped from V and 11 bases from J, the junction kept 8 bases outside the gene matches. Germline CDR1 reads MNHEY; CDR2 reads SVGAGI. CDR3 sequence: CASSRTGGLAFF. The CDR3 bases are TGTGCCAGCAGCAGAACAGGGGGACTGGCTTTCTTT.

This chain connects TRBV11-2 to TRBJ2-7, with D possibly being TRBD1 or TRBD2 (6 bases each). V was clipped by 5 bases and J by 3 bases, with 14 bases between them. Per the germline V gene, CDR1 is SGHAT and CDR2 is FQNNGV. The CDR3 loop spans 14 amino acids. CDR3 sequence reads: CASSPGGSRYEQYF. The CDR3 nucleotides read TGTGCCAGCAGCCCCGGGGGCAGCCGCTACGAGCAGTACTTC.

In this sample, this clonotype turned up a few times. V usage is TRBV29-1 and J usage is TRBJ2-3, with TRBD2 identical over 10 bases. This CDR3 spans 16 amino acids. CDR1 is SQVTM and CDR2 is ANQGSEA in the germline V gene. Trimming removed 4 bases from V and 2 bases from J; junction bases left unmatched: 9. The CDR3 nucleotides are TGCAGCGTTGGCGGCGAGCGGGGGGGAGCCACAGATACGCAGTATTTT. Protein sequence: CSVGGERGGATDTQYF.

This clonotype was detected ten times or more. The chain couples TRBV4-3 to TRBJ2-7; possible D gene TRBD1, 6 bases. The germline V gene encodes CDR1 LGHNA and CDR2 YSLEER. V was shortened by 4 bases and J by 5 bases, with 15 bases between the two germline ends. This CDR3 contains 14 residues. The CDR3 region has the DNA TGCGCCAGCAGCCGATCTACAGGGTACGACGAGCAGTACTTC. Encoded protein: CASSRSTGYDEQYF.

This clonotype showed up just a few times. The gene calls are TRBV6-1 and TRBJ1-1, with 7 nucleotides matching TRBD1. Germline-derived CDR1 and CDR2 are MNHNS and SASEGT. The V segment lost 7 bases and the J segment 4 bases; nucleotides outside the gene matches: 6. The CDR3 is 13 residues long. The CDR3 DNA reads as TGTGCCAGCAAGATACAGGGGATCACTGAAGCTTTCTTT. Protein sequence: CASKIQGITEAFF.

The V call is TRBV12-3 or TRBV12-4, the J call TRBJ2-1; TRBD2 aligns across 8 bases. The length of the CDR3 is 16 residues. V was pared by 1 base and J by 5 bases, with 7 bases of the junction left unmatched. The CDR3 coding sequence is TGTGCCAGCAGTTTAGGAAGTAGCGGGGTAGACAATGAGCAGTTCTTC. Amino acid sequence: CASSLGSSGVDNEQFF.

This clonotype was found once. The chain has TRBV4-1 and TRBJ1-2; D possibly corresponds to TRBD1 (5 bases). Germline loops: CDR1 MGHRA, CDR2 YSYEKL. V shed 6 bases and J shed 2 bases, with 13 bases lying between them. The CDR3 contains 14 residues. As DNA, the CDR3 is TGCGCCAGCAGGCCCACTCGGGGCAACTATGGCTACACCTTC. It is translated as CASRPTRGNYGYTF.

The CDR3 DNA is TGCAGCGTAGTCAGGGGCGTCGGGTTAGGCTACACCTTC. As protein: CSVVRGVGLGYTF. The chain carries TRBV29-1 and TRBJ1-2; weak D call: TRBD1 (6 bases). The CDR3 consists of 13 residues. CDR1 is SQVTM, CDR2 ANQGSEA, per germline. V lost 6 bases to trimming and J lost 8 bases, with 19 bases between them.

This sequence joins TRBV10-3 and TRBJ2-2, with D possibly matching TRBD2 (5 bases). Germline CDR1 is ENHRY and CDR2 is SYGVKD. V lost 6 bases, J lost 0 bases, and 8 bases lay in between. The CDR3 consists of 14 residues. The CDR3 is CAIRGESNTGELFF. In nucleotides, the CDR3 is TGTGCCATCAGGGGAGAATCGAACACCGGGGAGCTGTTTTTT.

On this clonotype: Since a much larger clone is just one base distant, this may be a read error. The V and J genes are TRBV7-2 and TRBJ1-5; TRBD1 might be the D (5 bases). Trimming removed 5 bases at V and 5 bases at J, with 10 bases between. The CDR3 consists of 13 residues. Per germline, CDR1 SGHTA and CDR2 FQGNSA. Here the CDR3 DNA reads TGTGCCAGCAGCACCGGCAGGGATCAGCCCCAGCATTTT. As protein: CASSTGRDQPQHF.

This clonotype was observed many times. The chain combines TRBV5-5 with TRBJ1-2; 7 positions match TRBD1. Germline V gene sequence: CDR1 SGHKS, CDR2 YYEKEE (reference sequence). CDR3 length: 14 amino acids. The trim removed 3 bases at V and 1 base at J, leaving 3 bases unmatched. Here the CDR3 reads CASSSGTVNYGYTF. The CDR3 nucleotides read TGTGCCAGCAGCTCCGGGACAGTTAACTATGGCTACACCTTC. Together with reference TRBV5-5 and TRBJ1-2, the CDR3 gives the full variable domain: DAGVTQSPTHLIKTRGQQVTLRCSPISGHKSVSWYQQVLGQGPQFIFQYYEKEERGRGNFPDRFSARQFPNYSSELNVNALLLGDSALYLCASSSGTVNYGYTFGSGTRLTVV.

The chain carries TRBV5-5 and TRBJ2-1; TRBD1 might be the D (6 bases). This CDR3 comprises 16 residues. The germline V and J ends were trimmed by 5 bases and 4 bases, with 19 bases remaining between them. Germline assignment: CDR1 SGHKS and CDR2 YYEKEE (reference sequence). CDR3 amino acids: CASRPGVTRGYNEQFF. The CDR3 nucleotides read TGTGCCAGCAGACCCGGGGTCACAAGGGGGTACAATGAGCAGTTCTTC.

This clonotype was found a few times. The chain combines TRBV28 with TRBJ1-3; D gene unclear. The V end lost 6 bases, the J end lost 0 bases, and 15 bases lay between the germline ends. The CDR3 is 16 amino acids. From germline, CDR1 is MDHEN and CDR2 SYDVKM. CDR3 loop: CASSPGLSGSGNTIYF. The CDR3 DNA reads TGTGCCAGCAGCCCAGGATTGAGCGGCTCTGGAAACACCATATATTTT.

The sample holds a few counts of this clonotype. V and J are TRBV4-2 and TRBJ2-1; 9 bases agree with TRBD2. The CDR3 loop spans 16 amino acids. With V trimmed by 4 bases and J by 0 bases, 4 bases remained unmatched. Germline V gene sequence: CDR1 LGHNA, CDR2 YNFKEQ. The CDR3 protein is CASSRVAGDSYNEQFF. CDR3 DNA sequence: TGTGCCAGCAGCCGGGTAGCGGGAGACTCCTACAATGAGCAGTTCTTC.

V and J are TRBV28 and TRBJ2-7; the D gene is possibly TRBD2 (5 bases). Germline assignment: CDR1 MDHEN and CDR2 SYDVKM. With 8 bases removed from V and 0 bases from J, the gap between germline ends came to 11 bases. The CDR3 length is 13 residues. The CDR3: CASRTPSSYEQYF. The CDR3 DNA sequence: TGTGCCAGCCGGACTCCTAGCTCCTACGAGCAGTACTTC. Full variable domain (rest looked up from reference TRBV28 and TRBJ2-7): DVKVTQSSRYLVKRTGEKVFLECVQDMDHENMFWYRQDPGLGLRLIYFSYDVKMKEKGDIPEGYSVSREKKERFSLILESASTNQTSMYLCASRTPSSYEQYFGPGTRLTVT.

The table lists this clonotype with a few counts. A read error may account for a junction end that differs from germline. In DNA, the CDR3 is TGCTGTGCTAGAGATCGACTAGCGGGAGTCTACAATGAGCAGTTCTTC. Residues: CCARDRLAGVYNEQFF. V and J are TRBV20-1 and TRBJ2-1, with TRBD2 matching 12 bases. Germline V gene data show CDR1 as DFQATT and CDR2 as SNEGSKA (reference sequence). There are 16 residues in the CDR3.

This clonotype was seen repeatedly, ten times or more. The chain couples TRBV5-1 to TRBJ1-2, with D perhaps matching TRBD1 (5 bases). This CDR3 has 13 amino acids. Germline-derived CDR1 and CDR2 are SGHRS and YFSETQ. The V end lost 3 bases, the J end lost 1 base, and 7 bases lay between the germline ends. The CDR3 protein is CASSSTVNYGYTF. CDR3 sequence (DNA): TGCGCCAGCAGCTCGACAGTTAACTATGGCTACACCTTC.